This TCR beta chain is drawn from a study of beta chain features in type 1 diabetes. The study, taken as a whole, reports: Cells that show high TCR expression could be over-represented by cDNA sequencing. Shorter TCRB CDR3s, moderately but significantly so, were found in Type 1 diabetes patients in all four CD4+ subsets.

Expressed TCRB transcripts got sequenced, as all isolated RNA was reverse transcribed. Assay used: immunoSEQ multiplex PCR; TCRdb lists only in-frame clones, some missing. The repertoire holds some 640,000 clones, with 11% to 15% as singletons. Cells sorted by CD45RO/CCR7/CD25/CD127/CD95/CD27 comprised CD4+ naive, central memory, regulatory and stem cell-like memory cells. This clone was recorded a few times. Its antigen remains unknown. Distinct nucleotide sequences in the sample also encode this CDR3. Sequencing was performed on naive CD4+ T cells from blood. The receptor comes from a man between 18 and 29 years old with type 1 diabetes.

CDR3 protein: CSVAGDSNQPQHF. Here the CDR3 DNA reads TGCAGCGTGGCGGGGGACAGCAATCAGCCCCAGCATTTT. V is TRBV29-1 and J is TRBJ1-5, with D maybe TRBD1 (5 bases). Trimming cost V 6 bases and J 1 base, with 10 bases left between them. CDR1 and CDR2 from the germline V gene are SQVTM and ANQGSEA. The CDR3 contains 13 residues. The complete variable domain, with remaining parts taken from reference TRBV29-1 and TRBJ1-5, reads SAVISQKPSRDICQRGTSLTIQCQVDSQVTMMFWYRQQPGQSLTLIATANQGSEATYESGFVIDKFPISRPNLTFSTLTVSNMSPEDSSIYLCSVAGDSNQPQHFGDGTRLSIL.